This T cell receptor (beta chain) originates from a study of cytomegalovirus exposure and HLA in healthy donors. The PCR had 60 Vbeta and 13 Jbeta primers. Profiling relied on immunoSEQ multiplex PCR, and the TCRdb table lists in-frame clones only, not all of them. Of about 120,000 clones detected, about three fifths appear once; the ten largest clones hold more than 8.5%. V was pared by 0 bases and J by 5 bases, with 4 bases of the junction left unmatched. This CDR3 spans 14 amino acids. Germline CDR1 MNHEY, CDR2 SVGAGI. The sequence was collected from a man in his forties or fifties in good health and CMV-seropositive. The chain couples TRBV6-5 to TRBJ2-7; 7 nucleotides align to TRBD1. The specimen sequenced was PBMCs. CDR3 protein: CASSYSGGLNEQYF. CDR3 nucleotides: TGTGCCAGCAGTTACTCAGGGGGCCTGAACGAGCAGTACTTC.